This TCR beta chain was retrieved from a study of T-cell reconstitution after alpha-beta-depleted transplantation in children. Study-level results: The origin of alpha-beta T cells about two months after transplant was reportedly several hundred expanded graft clones. Some patients showed high day-60 TCRbeta diversity, which derived from surviving recipient T cells and thymic progenitors. Most T-cell counts and diversity one year after the transplant came from T cells that were newly produced.

Unique molecular identifiers were incorporated when the TCRbeta library was constructed. One entry per CDR3 protein results from TCRdb running MiXCR on the PCR reads. Found here are roughly 350,000 distinct CDR3 sequences, around 16% of them singletons; the top ten hold about 41%. Concerning this clonotype itself: Antigen specificity is unknown.

CDR3 length: 15 residues. Germline V CDR1 and CDR2: SGHTA, FQGNSA. The V and J ends lost 1 base and 4 bases respectively, with 10 bases between them. The material was PBMCs, mostly from graft donor cells, obtained 360 days after TCRalphabeta/CD19-depleted stem cell transplant. V usage is TRBV7-2 and J usage is TRBJ2-2, with no clear D. The source is a male patient under 10 years old who had a stem cell transplant for acute lymphoblastic leukemia, so the T cells may come from the graft donor. CDR3 in DNA: TGTGCCAGCAGCTTAGAGCCAGGAGTCACCGGGGAGCTGTTTTTT. This sequence encodes CASSLEPGVTGELFF.